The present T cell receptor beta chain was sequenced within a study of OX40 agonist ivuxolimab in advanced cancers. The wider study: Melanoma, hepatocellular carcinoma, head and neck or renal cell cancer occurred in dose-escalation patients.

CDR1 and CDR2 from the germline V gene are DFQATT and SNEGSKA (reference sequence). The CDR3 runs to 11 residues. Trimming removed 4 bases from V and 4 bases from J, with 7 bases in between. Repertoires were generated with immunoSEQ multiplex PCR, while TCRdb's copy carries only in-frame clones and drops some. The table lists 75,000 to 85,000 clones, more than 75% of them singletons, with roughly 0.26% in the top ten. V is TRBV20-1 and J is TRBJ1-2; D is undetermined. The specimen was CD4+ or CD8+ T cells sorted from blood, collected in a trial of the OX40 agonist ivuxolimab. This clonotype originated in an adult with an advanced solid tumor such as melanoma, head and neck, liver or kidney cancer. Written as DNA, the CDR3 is TGCAGTGCTACGGACGGCTATGGCTACACCTTC. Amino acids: CSATDGYGYTF.